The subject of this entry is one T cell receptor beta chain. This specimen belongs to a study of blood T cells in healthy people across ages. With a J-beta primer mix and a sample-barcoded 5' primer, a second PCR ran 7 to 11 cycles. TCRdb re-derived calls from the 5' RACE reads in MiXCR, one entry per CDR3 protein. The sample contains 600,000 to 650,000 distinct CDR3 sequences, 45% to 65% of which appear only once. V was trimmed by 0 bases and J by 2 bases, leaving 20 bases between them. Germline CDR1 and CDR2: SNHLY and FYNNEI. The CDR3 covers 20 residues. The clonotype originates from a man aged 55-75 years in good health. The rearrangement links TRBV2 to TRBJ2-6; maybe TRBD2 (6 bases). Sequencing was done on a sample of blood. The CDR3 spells CASSEASGDLLLPGANVLTF. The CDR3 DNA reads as TGTGCCAGCAGTGAAGCGTCGGGGGACCTACTACTCCCTGGGGCCAACGTCCTGACTTTC.